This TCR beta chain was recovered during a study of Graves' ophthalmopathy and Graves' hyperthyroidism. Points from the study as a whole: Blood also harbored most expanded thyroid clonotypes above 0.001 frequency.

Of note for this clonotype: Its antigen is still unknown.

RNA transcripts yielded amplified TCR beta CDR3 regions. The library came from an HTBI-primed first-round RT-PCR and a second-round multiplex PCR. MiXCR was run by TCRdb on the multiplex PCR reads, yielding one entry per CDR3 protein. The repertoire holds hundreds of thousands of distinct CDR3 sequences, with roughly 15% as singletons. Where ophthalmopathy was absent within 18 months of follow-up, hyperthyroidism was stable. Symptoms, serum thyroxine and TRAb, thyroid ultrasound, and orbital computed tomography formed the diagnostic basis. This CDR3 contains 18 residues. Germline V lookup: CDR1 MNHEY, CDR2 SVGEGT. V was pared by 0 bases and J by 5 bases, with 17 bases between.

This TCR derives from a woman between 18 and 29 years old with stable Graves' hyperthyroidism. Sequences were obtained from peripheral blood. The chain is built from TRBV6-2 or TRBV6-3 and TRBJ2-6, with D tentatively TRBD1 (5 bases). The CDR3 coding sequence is TGTGCCAGCAGTTACTCGGGGCAGGCGTCTGCTAGGGCCAACGTCCTGACTTTC. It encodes CASSYSGQASARANVLTF.